This TCR beta chain was captured by sequencing in a study of shared T cell receptors in the human thymus. Profiled with immunoSEQ multiplex PCR; TCRdb holds only in-frame clones, not every one. The sample gives some 720,000 clones, over 75% of which show up once; 0.008% to 0.011% is in the top ten. V shed 5 bases and J 9 bases; nucleotides not matched to a gene: 15. This CDR3 is 18 amino acids long. CDR1 SGHTA and CDR2 FQGNSA come from the germline V gene. This sample was shared with a second study, whose subject was human thymus T cells. Per that paper: It looked as if thymic and blood repertoires used V and J genes in a biased way. There were highly overlapping thymic repertoires among unrelated individuals, as related research reported.

This chain links TRBV7-2 with TRBJ2-1; 14 positions match TRBD2. The source material was thymocytes. The receptor's source is a boy in the first two years of life with a congenital heart defect. In DNA, the CDR3 is TGTGCCAGCAGCCTGGGTTCAGGACTAGCGGGAGGTCTGGGTGAGCAGTTCTTC. It codes for CASSLGSGLAGGLGEQFF.